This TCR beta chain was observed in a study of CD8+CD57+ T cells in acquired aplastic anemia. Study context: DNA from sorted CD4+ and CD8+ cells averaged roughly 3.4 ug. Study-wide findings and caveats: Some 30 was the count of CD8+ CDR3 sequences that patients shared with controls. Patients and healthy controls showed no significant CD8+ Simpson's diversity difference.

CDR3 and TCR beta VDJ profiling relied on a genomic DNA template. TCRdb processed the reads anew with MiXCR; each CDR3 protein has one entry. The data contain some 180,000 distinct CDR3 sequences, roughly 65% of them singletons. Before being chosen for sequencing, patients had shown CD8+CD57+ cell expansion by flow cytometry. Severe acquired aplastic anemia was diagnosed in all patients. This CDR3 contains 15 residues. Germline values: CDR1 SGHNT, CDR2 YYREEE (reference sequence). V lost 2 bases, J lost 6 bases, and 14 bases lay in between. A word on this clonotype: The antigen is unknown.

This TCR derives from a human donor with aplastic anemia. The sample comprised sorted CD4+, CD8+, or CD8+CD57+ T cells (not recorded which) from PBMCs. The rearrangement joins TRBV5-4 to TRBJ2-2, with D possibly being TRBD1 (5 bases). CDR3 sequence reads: CASSLAGLGPGELFF. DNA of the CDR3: TGTGCCAGCAGCTTAGCAGGGCTAGGGCCCGGGGAGCTGTTTTTT. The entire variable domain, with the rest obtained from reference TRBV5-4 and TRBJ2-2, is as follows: ETGVTQSPTHLIKTRGQQVTLRCSSQSGHNTVSWYQQALGQGPQFIFQYYREEENGRGNFPPRFSGLQFPNYSSELNVNALELDDSALYLCASSLAGLGPGELFFGEGSRLTVL.